This T cell receptor (beta chain) was found in a study of blood T cell repertoires in COVID-19. On the study more broadly: The study drew acute and convalescent COVID-19 samples from the United States, Italy and Spain. PBMCs, B-cell-depleted T cells, or T cells were the source of the cDNA or gDNA that made up the material.

The CDR3 length is 15 residues. Trimming cost V 4 bases and J 0 bases, with 10 bases left between them. Germline CDR1 reads MNHEY; CDR2 reads SVGAGI. Authors' methods: Quantification of nucleated cells was approximated via reference gene primer amplification. Measured with immunoSEQ multiplex PCR; TCRdb has only the in-frame clones, and not every one. The D gene and trimming were derived from the DNA, and the V and J assignments and clone size from that table. The sample contains about 220,000 clones, under 90% of which appear only once. The receptor comes from a man aged 25-40 years with active or convalescent COVID-19. This chain joins TRBV6-5 and TRBJ1-5, with a possible D match to TRBD1 (6 bases). Sequencing input: peripheral blood. The CDR3 DNA reads TGTGCCAGCAGTTTAGGACAGAATAGCAATCAGCCCCAGCATTTT. Protein sequence: CASSLGQNSNQPQHF.